The rows below give T cell receptor beta chains drawn from one sample of a study of blood T cell repertoires in COVID-19. The table came from immunoSEQ multiplex PCR; TCRdb's copy has only in-frame clones and leaves some out. Of 75,000 to 95,000 clones listed, around 90% are singletons. The material sequenced was peripheral blood. The receptors were sampled from a man in his fifties or sixties with acute or convalescent COVID-19. Both conserved end residues are part of each CDR3. A D gene is named only where the DNA matches it firmly. Where a row states a size, it is once, few, many or the class of an expanded clone; other rows omit it.

J gene: TRBJ1-5
D gene: TRBD1
clone size: few
V gene: TRBV18
CDR3 DNA: TGTGCCAGCTCACCAGTCGGCAGGGGGGATTATCAGCCCCAGCATTTT
CDR3 protein: CASSPVGRGDYQPQHF

J gene: TRBJ2-5
D gene: NA
clone size: NA
V gene: TRBV11-2
CDR3 DNA: TGTGCCAGCAGCCCCCTGGGGGCGGGGGTGGGAGAGACCCAGTACTTC
CDR3 protein: CASSPLGAGVGETQYF

J gene: TRBJ1-1
D gene: NA
clone size: NA
V gene: TRBV7-2
CDR3 DNA: TGTGCCAGCAGCTCGGGACAACCGGGCGGCACTGAAGCTTTCTTT
CDR3 protein: CASSSGQPGGTEAFF

J gene: TRBJ1-1
D gene: NA
clone size: NA
V gene: TRBV3-1/TRBV3-2
CDR3 DNA: TGTGCCAGCAGCCTCTGGACAGTCCTTGGAGACACTGAAGCTTTCTTT
CDR3 protein: CASSLWTVLGDTEAFF

J gene: TRBJ2-5
D gene: NA
clone size: once
V gene: TRBV7-2
CDR3 DNA: TGTGCCAGCAGTTACACGGAGACCCAGTACTTC
CDR3 protein: CASSYTETQYF

J gene: TRBJ1-1
D gene: NA
clone size: NA
V gene: TRBV18
CDR3 DNA: TGTGCCAGCTCACCGGCAGCGACGAGTGTACAAGCTTTCTTT
CDR3 protein: CASSPAATSVQAFF

J gene: TRBJ2-3
D gene: NA
clone size: NA
V gene: TRBV14
CDR3 DNA: TGTGCCAGCAGCCGCTGGACAGGCACAGATACGCAGTATTTT
CDR3 protein: CASSRWTGTDTQYF

J gene: TRBJ1-3
D gene: NA
clone size: NA
V gene: TRBV12-3/TRBV12-4
CDR3 DNA: TGTGCCAGCAGTTACGGGGTAGGAAACACCATATATTTT
CDR3 protein: CASSYGVGNTIYF

J gene: TRBJ2-7
D gene: TRBD1
clone size: NA
V gene: TRBV30
CDR3 DNA: TGTGCCTGGAGTGTTATGACAGGGGGCTACGAGCAGTACTTC
CDR3 protein: CAWSVMTGGYEQYF

J gene: TRBJ2-2
D gene: NA
clone size: few
V gene: TRBV6-2/TRBV6-3
CDR3 DNA: TGTGCCAGCAGTTACCAGCTAGCCGGGGAGCTGTTTTTT
CDR3 protein: CASSYQLAGELFF

J gene: TRBJ1-2
D gene: NA
clone size: NA
V gene: TRBV9
CDR3 DNA: TGTGCCAGCAGCGTAGAGGCAGGGGGCTACACCTTC
CDR3 protein: CASSVEAGGYTF

J gene: TRBJ2-3
D gene: NA
clone size: NA
V gene: TRBV2
CDR3 DNA: TGTGCCAGCAGTGATAGAGGTAGTAGAGGCACAGATACGCAGTATTTT
CDR3 protein: CASSDRGSRGTDTQYF

J gene: TRBJ1-1
D gene: NA
clone size: NA
V gene: TRBV4-2
CDR3 DNA: TGTGCCAGCAGCCAAGATGGCGACAGCACTGAAGCTTTCTTT
CDR3 protein: CASSQDGDSTEAFF

J gene: TRBJ1-1
D gene: NA
clone size: NA
V gene: TRBV24-1
CDR3 DNA: TGTGCCACCAGTGATCCTGGGACAACTGAAGCTTTCTTT
CDR3 protein: CATSDPGTTEAFF